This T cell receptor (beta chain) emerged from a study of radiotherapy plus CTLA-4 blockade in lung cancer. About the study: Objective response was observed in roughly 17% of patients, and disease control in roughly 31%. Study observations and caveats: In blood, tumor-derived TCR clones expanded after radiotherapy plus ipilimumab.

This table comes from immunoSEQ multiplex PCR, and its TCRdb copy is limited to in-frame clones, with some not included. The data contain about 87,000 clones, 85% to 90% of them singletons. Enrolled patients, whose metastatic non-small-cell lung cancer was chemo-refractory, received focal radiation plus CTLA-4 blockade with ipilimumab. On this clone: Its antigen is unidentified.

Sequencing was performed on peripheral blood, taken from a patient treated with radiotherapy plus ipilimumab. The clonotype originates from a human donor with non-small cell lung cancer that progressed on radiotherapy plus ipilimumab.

CDR3 sequence: CASSFVETQYF. The CDR3, as DNA: TGTGCCAGCAGTTTTGTGGAGACCCAGTACTTC. The chain recombines TRBV28 with TRBJ2-5; D remains ambiguous. The V end lost 3 bases, the J end lost 5 bases, and 4 bases lay between the germline ends. The CDR3 runs 11 residues. Germline V CDR1 and CDR2: MDHEN, SYDVKM.